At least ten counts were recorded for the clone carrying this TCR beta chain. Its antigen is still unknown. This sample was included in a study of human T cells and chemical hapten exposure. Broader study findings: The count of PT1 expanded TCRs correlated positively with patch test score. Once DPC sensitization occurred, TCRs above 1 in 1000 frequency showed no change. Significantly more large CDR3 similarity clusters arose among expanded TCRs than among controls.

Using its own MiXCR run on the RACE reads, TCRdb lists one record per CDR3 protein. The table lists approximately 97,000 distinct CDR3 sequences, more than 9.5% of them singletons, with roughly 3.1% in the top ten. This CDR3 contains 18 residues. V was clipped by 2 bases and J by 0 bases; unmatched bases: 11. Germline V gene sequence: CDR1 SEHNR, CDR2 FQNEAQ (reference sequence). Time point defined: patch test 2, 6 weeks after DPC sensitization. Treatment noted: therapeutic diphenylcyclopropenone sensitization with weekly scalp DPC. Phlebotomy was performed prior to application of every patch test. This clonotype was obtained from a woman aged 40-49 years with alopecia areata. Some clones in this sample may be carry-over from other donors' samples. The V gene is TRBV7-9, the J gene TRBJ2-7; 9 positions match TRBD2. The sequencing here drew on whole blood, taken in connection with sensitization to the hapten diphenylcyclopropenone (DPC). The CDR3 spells CASSLRGSGSLSSYEQYF. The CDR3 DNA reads TGTGCCAGCAGCTTACGGGGTAGCGGGAGCCTGAGCTCCTACGAGCAGTACTTC. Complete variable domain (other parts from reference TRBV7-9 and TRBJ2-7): DTGVSQNPRHKITKRGQNVTFRCDPISEHNRLYWYRQTLGQGPEFLTYFQNEAQLEKSRLLSDRFSAERPKGSFSTLEIQRTEQGDSAMYLCASSLRGSGSLSSYEQYFGPGTRLTVT.